The rows below give T cell receptor beta chains drawn from one sample of a study of blood T cell repertoires in COVID-19. Assay: immunoSEQ multiplex PCR; the TCRdb copy retains only in-frame clones and omits some. The table has 250,000 to 300,000 clones, about nine tenths seen once. Input material: peripheral blood. These receptors were collected from a woman under 40 with COVID-19, enrolled during active disease. The CDR3 runs from the conserved cysteine through the conserved F or W. Fields, in order: V gene, clone size, J gene, D gene, CDR3 DNA, CDR3 protein. D genes are given only for firm matches. Expanded clones get a size class; other rows say once, few or many, or leave the size out.

V: TRBV11-3; size: -; J: TRBJ1-1; D: TRBD1; DNA: TGTGCCAGCAGCATCTCCGGGACAGGTGAAGCTTTCTTT; CDR3: CASSISGTGEAFF
V: TRBV11-3; size: -; J: TRBJ2-7; D: TRBD1; DNA: TGTGCCAGCAGCCAAACAGGGGAGCGCGAGCAGTACTTC; CDR3: CASSQTGEREQYF
V: TRBV27; size: -; J: TRBJ2-7; D: -; DNA: TGTGCCAGCAGTTTAACCGCCGGGGCCTACGAGCAGTACTTC; CDR3: CASSLTAGAYEQYF
V: TRBV13; size: -; J: TRBJ1-6; D: -; DNA: TGTGCCAGCAGCCAAACGGGTCGGCGGGCCTCCTATAATTCACCCCTCCACTTT; CDR3: CASSQTGRRASYNSPLHF
V: TRBV5-4; size: -; J: TRBJ2-7; D: -; DNA: TGTGCCAGCAGCTTGGATCAGACCTACGAGCAGTACTTC; CDR3: CASSLDQTYEQYF
V: TRBV5-6; size: -; J: TRBJ1-1; D: -; DNA: TGTGCCAGCAGTCCCGGTAGCTTCGTTACTGAAGCTTTCTTT; CDR3: CASSPGSFVTEAFF
V: TRBV6-5; size: once; J: TRBJ1-3; D: -; DNA: TGTGCCAGCAGTTACGGTGGGCAGATCTCTGGAAACACCATATATTTT; CDR3: CASSYGGQISGNTIYF
V: TRBV3-1/TRBV3-2; size: -; J: TRBJ1-2; D: -; DNA: TGTGCCAGCACAGGGGCCCTAGGCTATGGCTACACCTTC; CDR3: CASTGALGYGYTF
V: TRBV5-4; size: -; J: TRBJ2-7; D: TRBD2; DNA: TGTGCCAGCAGCCCGGGGGGGCGGACTTCCCGCTACGAGCAGTACTTC; CDR3: CASSPGGRTSRYEQYF
V: TRBV24-1; size: -; J: TRBJ2-3; D: TRBD2; DNA: TGTGCCACCGCCGGACTAGCCTCAGATACGCAGTATTTT; CDR3: CATAGLASDTQYF
V: TRBV6-1; size: -; J: TRBJ1-5; D: -; DNA: TGTGCCAGCAGTGAGGGGGCTGGTAATCAGCCCCAGCATTTT; CDR3: CASSEGAGNQPQHF
V: TRBV3-1/TRBV3-2; size: -; J: TRBJ1-1; D: -; DNA: TGTGCCAGCAGCCAAGGAGAAAGCATGAACACTGAAGCTTTCTTT; CDR3: CASSQGESMNTEAFF
V: TRBV19; size: -; J: TRBJ1-2; D: TRBD1; DNA: TGTGCCAGTAGTTTCGGGACAGGCAACTATGGCTACACCTTC; CDR3: CASSFGTGNYGYTF
V: TRBV19; size: once; J: TRBJ2-3; D: -; DNA: TGTGCCAGTGGTCAGGTTAGCACAGATACGCAGTATTTT; CDR3: CASGQVSTDTQYF
V: TRBV6-6; size: -; J: TRBJ2-2; D: -; DNA: TGTGCCAGCAGGTGGCAGTCGAACACCGGGGAGCTGTTTTTT; CDR3: CASRWQSNTGELFF
V: TRBV5-1; size: -; J: TRBJ1-6; D: TRBD1; DNA: TGCGCCAGCAGCCAGGGGGAATGGGCTAATTCACCCCTCCACTTT; CDR3: CASSQGEWANSPLHF
V: TRBV27; size: -; J: TRBJ1-3; D: -; DNA: TGTGCCAGCAGTTTACGGGGTTCTGGAAACACCATATATTTT; CDR3: CASSLRGSGNTIYF
V: TRBV4-1; size: -; J: TRBJ2-2; D: TRBD2; DNA: TGCGCCAGCAGGGGTAGCGGGGGGGTAGCGAACACCGGGGAGCTGTTTTTT; CDR3: CASRGSGGVANTGELFF
V: TRBV10-1; size: once; J: TRBJ1-1; D: -; DNA: TGCGCCAGCAGGGGCTCCCGGCGGGTCGCTGAAGCTTTCTTT; CDR3: CASRGSRRVAEAFF
V: TRBV27; size: -; J: TRBJ1-1; D: -; DNA: TGTGCCAGCAGTTTATCGCCAGGGGCCGGGAACACTGAAGCTTTCTTT; CDR3: CASSLSPGAGNTEAFF
V: TRBV5-1; size: -; J: TRBJ1-6; D: TRBD1; DNA: TGCGCCAGCAGCTTGACAGGGGAGCATTCACCCCTCCACTTT; CDR3: CASSLTGEHSPLHF
V: TRBV5-5; size: -; J: TRBJ1-4; D: -; DNA: TGTGCCAGCAGCTGGGGACTGCTCAGCCCCTATGAAAAACTGTTTTTT; CDR3: CASSWGLLSPYEKLFF
V: TRBV18; size: -; J: TRBJ1-6; D: -; DNA: TGTGCCAGCTCACTCGAGGGAAATTCACCCCTCCACTTT; CDR3: CASSLEGNSPLHF
V: TRBV3-1/TRBV3-2; size: -; J: TRBJ2-1; D: TRBD2; DNA: TGTGCCAGCAGCCAAGTAGGGACTAGCGGGGCCGAGCAGTTCTTC; CDR3: CASSQVGTSGAEQFF
V: TRBV6-5; size: few; J: TRBJ1-6; D: TRBD1; DNA: TGTGCCAGCAGACGGGACAGATATAATTCACCCCTCCACTTT; CDR3: CASRRDRYNSPLHF
V: TRBV2; size: -; J: TRBJ2-7; D: -; DNA: TGTGCCAGCAGTGAGGCAGGGCCCGAGCAGTACTTC; CDR3: CASSEAGPEQYF
V: TRBV9; size: -; J: TRBJ1-2; D: -; DNA: TGTGCCAGCAGCGCTTCACAGGGCGCCGGCTACACCTTC; CDR3: CASSASQGAGYTF
V: TRBV7-8; size: -; J: TRBJ2-2; D: -; DNA: TGTGCCAGCAGCCTACGGACAGCGAACACCGGGGAGCTGTTTTTT; CDR3: CASSLRTANTGELFF
V: TRBV19; size: -; J: TRBJ1-5; D: TRBD1; DNA: TGTGCCAGTACTCCCGACAGGGCCCTACAGCCCCAGCATTTT; CDR3: CASTPDRALQPQHF
V: TRBV2; size: few; J: TRBJ2-7; D: -; DNA: TGTGCCAGCAAACGGACAGTCTCCTACGAGCAGTACTTC; CDR3: CASKRTVSYEQYF
V: TRBV19; size: -; J: TRBJ1-1; D: -; DNA: TGTGCCAGTAGTATTGACGCGGGGAACACTGAAGCTTTCTTT; CDR3: CASSIDAGNTEAFF
V: TRBV6-2/TRBV6-3; size: -; J: TRBJ2-7; D: TRBD2; DNA: TGTGCCAGCAGTTCCCTTCTAGCGGGGGACTTTTACGAGCAGTACTTC; CDR3: CASSSLLAGDFYEQYF
V: TRBV7-2; size: -; J: TRBJ1-3; D: -; DNA: TGTGCCACCACGGTGAGGCGGTCGGGAAACACCATATATTTT; CDR3: CATTVRRSGNTIYF
V: TRBV5-6; size: -; J: TRBJ1-2; D: -; DNA: TGTGCCAGCAGCTTGAAACCTAGCGGGGGGGCCGGCTACACCTTC; CDR3: CASSLKPSGGAGYTF
V: TRBV14; size: -; J: TRBJ1-1; D: -; DNA: TGTGCCAGCAGCCAATCTCGGGGGGGCACTGAAGCTTTCTTT; CDR3: CASSQSRGGTEAFF
V: TRBV28; size: -; J: TRBJ2-3; D: TRBD2; DNA: TGTGCCAGCAGCCATCTCAGACTAGCGGATTTCCCGGATACGCAGTATTTT; CDR3: CASSHLRLADFPDTQYF
V: TRBV29-1; size: -; J: TRBJ2-7; D: -; DNA: TGCAGCGTTCAGGGCGGCGAGATTCCCTACGAGCAGTACTTC; CDR3: CSVQGGEIPYEQYF
V: TRBV11-2; size: -; J: TRBJ1-1; D: -; DNA: TGTGCCAGCAGCTCCTGGACAGCCCAAGGCACTGAAGCTTTCTTT; CDR3: CASSSWTAQGTEAFF
V: TRBV6-5; size: -; J: TRBJ1-5; D: -; DNA: TGTGCCAGCAGCCCCGGCGGGGGGAATCAGCCCCAGCATTTT; CDR3: CASSPGGGNQPQHF
V: TRBV3-1/TRBV3-2; size: -; J: TRBJ1-2; D: -; DNA: TGTGCCAGCAGCCAAGACGGGGTCCGCTATGGCTACACCTTC; CDR3: CASSQDGVRYGYTF